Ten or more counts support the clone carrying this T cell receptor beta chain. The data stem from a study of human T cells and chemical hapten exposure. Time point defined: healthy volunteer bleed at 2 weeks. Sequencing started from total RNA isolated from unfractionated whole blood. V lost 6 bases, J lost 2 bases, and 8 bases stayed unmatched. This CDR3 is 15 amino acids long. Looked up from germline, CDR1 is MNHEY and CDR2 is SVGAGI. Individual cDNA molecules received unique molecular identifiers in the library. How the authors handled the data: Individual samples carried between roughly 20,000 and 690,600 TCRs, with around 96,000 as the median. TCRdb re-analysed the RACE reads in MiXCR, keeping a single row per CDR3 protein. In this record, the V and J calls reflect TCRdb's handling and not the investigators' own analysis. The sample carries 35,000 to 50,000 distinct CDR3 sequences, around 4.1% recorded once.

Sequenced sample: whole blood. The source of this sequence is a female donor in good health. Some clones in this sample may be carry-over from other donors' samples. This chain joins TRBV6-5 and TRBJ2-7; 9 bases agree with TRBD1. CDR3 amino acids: CASRAGTGRAYEQYF. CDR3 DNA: TGTGCCAGCAGGGCCGGGACAGGGAGAGCCTACGAGCAGTACTTC.